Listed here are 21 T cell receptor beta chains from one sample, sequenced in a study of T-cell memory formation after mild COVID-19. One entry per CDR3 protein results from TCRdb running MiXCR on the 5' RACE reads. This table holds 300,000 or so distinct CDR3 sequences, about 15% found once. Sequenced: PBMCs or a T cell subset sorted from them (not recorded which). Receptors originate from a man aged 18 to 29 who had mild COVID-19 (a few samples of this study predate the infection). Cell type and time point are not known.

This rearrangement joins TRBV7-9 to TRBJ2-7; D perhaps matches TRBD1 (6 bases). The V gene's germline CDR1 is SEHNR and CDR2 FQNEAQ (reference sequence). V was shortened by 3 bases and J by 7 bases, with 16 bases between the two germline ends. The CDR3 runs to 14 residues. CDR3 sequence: CASSLGDRSWEQYF. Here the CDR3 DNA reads TGTGCCAGCAGCTTGGGCGACAGGTCCTGGGAGCAGTACTTC.

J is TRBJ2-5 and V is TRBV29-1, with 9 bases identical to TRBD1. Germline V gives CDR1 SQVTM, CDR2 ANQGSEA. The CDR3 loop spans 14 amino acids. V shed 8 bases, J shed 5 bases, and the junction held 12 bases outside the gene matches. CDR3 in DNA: TGCAGCACTACCGGGACAGGGAGTGGGGAGACCCAGTACTTC. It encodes CSTTGTGSGETQYF.

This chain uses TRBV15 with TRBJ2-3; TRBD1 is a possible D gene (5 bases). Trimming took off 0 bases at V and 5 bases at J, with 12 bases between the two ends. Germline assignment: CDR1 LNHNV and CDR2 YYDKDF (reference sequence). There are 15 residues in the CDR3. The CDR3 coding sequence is TGTGCCACCAGCAGAGATGGTCAGGGTGGAGATACGCAGTATTTT. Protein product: CATSRDGQGGDTQYF.

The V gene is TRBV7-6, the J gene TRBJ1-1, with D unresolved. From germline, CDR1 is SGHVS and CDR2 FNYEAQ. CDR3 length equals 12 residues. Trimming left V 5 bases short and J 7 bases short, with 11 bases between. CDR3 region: CASSPTGVEAFF. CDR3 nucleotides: TGTGCCAGCAGCCCCACCGGGGTTGAAGCTTTCTTT.

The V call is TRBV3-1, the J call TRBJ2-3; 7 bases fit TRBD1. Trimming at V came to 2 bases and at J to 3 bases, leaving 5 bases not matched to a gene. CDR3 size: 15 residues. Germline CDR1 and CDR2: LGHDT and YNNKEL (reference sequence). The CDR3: CASSQIGGRTDTQYF. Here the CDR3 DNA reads TGTGCCAGCAGCCAAATAGGGGGCAGAACAGATACGCAGTATTTT.

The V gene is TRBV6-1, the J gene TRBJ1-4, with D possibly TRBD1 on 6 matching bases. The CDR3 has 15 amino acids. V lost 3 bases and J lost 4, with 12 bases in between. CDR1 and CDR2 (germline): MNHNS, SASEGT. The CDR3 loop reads CASSDRGGYNEKLFF. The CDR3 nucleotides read TGTGCCAGCAGTGATCGTGGGGGCTATAATGAAAAACTGTTTTTT.

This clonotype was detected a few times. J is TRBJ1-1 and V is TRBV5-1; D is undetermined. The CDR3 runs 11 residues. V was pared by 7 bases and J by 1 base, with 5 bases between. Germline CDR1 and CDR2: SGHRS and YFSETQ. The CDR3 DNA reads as TGCGCCAGCCCCCAGAACACTGAAGCTTTCTTT. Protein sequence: CASPQNTEAFF.

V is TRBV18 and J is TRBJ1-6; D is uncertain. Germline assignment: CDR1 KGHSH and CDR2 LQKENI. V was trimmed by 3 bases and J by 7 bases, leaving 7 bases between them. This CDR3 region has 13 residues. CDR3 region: CASSPQENSPLHF. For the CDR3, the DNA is TGTGCCAGCTCACCCCAGGAAAATTCACCCCTCCACTTT.

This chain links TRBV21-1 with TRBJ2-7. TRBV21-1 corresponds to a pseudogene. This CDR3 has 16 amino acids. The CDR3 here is CASSQTTNGPYYEQYV. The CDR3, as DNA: TGTGCCAGCAGCCAAACAACGAACGGACCTTACTACGAGCAGTACGTC.

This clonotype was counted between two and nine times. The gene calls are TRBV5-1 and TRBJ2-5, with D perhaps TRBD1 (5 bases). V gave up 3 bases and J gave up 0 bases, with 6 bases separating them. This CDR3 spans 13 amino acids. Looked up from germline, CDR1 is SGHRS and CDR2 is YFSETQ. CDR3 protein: CASSSDNQETQYF. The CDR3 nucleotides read TGCGCCAGCAGCTCGGACAACCAAGAGACCCAGTACTTC.

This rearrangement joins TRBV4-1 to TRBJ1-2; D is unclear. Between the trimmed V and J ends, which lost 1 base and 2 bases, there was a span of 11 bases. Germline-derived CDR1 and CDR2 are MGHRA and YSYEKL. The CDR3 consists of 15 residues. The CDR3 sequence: CASSQVPDANYGYTF. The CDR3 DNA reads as TGCGCCAGCAGCCAAGTTCCCGACGCAAACTATGGCTACACCTTC.

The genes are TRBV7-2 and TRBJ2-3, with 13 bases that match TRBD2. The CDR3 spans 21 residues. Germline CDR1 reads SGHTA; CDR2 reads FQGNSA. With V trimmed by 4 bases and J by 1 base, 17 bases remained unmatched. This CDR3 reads CASSYTLSIPGTSGGTDTQYF. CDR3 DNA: TGTGCCAGCAGCTACACACTTTCCATTCCCGGGACTAGCGGGGGCACAGATACGCAGTATTTT. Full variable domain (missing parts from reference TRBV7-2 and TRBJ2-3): GAGVSQSPSNKVTEKGKDVELRCDPISGHTALYWYRQSLGQGLEFLIYFQGNSAPDKSGLPSDRFSAERTGGSVSTLTIQRTQQEDSAVYLCASSYTLSIPGTSGGTDTQYFGPGTRLTVL.

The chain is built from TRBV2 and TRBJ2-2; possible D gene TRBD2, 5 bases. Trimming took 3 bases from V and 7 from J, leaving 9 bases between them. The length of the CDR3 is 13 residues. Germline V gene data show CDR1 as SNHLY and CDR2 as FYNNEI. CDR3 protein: CASSDEGVGELFF. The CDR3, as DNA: TGTGCCAGCAGTGATGAGGGTGTCGGGGAGCTGTTTTTT.

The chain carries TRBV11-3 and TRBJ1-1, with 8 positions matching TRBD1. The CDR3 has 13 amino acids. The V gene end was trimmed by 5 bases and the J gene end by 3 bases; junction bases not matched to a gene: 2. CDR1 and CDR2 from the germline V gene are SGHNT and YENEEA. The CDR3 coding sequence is TGTGCCAGCAGCAAACAGGGGGACACTGAAGCTTTCTTT. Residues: CASSKQGDTEAFF.

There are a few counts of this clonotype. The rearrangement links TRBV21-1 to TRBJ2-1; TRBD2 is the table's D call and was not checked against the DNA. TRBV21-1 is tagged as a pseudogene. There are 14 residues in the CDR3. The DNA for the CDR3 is TGTGCCAGCAGCGCTCGGGGCCCATACAATGAGCAGTTCTTC. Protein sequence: CASSARGPYNEQFF.

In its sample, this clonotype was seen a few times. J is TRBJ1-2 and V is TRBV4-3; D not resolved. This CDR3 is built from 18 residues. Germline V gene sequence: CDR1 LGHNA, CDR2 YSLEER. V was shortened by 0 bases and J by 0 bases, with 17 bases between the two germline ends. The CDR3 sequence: CASSQDYPRMAANYGYTF. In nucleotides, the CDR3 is TGCGCCAGCAGCCAAGATTATCCCAGAATGGCAGCTAACTATGGCTACACCTTC.

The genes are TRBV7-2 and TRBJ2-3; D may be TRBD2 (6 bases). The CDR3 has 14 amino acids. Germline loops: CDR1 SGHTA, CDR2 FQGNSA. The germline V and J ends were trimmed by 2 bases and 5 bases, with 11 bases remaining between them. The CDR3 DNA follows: TGTGCCAGCAGCTTATTAGGTAGCGGAGATACGCAGTATTTT. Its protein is CASSLLGSGDTQYF. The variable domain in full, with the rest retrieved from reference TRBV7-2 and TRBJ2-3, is GAGVSQSPSNKVTEKGKDVELRCDPISGHTALYWYRQSLGQGLEFLIYFQGNSAPDKSGLPSDRFSAERTGGSVSTLTIQRTQQEDSAVYLCASSLLGSGDTQYFGPGTRLTVL.

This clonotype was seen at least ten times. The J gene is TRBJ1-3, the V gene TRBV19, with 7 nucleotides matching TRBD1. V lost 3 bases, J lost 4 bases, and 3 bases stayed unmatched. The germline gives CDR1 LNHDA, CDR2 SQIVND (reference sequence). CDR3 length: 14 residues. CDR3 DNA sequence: TGTGCCAGTAGTATCCAGGGGGACGGAAACACCATATATTTT. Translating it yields CASSIQGDGNTIYF.

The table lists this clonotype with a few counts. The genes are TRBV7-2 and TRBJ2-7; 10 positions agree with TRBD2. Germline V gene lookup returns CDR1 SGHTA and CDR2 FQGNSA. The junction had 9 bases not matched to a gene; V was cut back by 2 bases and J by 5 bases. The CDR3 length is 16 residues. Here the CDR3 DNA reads TGTGCCAGCAGCTTATGGCCTTTAGCGGGGGGAAACGAGCAGTACTTC. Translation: CASSLWPLAGGNEQYF.

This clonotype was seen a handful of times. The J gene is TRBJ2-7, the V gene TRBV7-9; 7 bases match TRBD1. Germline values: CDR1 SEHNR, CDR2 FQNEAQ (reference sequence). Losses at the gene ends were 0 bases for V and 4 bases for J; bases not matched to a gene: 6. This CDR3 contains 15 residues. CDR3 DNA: TGTGCCAGCAGCTTAGCACAGGGGCTCCTATACGAGCAGTACTTC. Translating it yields CASSLAQGLLYEQYF. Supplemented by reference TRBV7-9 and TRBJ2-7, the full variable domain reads DTGVSQNPRHKITKRGQNVTFRCDPISEHNRLYWYRQTLGQGPEFLTYFQNEAQLEKSRLLSDRFSAERPKGSFSTLEIQRTEQGDSAMYLCASSLAQGLLYEQYFGPGTRLTVT.

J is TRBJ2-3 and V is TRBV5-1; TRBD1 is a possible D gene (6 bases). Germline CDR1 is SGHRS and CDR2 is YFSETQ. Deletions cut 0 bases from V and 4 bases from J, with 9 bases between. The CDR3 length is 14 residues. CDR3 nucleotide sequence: TGCGCCAGCAGCTTGGAAACAGGGTCAGATACGCAGTATTTT. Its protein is CASSLETGSDTQYF.